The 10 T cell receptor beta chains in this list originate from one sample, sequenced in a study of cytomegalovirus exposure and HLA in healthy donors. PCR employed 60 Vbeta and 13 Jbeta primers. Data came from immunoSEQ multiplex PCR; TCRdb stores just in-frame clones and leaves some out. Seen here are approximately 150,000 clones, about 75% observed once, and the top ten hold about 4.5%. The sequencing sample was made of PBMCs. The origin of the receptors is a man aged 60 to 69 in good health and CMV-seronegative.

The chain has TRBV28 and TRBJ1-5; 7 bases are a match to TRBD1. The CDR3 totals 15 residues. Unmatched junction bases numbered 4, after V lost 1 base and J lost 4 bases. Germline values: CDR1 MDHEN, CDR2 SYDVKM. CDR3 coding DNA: TGTGCCAGCAGTTTATCCGGGACAGCAAATCAGCCCCAGCATTTT. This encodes CASSLSGTANQPQHF.

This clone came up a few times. CDR3 residues: CASSFWGGAQETQYF. DNA for the CDR3: TGTGCCAGCAGCTTTTGGGGGGGCGCGCAAGAGACCCAGTACTTC. V gene TRBV11-2 combines with J gene TRBJ2-5; a weak D match, TRBD2 (7 bases). Trimming removed 3 bases at V and 2 bases at J, with 13 bases between. CDR1 and CDR2 (germline): SGHAT, FQNNGV. The CDR3 length is 15 residues.

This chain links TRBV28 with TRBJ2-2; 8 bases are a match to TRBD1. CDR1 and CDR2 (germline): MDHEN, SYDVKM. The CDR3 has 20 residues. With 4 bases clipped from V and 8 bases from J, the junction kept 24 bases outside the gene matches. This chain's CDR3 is CASSWASDVWQGAPGGELFF. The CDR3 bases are TGTGCCAGCAGTTGGGCCTCAGATGTATGGCAGGGGGCGCCAGGAGGGGAGCTGTTTTTT. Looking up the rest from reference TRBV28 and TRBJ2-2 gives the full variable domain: DVKVTQSSRYLVKRTGEKVFLECVQDMDHENMFWYRQDPGLGLRLIYFSYDVKMKEKGDIPEGYSVSREKKERFSLILESASTNQTSMYLCASSWASDVWQGAPGGELFFGEGSRLTVL.

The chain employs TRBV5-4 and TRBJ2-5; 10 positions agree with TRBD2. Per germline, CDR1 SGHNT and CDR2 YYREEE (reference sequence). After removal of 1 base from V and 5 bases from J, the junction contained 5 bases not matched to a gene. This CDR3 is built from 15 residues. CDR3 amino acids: CASSLIAAGGETQYF. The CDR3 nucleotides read TGTGCCAGCAGCTTGATAGCAGCGGGAGGGGAGACCCAGTACTTC.

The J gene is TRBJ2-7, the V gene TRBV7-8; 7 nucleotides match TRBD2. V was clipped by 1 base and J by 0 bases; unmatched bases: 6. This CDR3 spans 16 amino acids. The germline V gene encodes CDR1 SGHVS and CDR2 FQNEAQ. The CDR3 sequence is CASSLGLASFSYEQYF. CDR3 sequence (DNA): TGTGCCAGCAGCTTAGGACTAGCCTCTTTCTCCTACGAGCAGTACTTC.

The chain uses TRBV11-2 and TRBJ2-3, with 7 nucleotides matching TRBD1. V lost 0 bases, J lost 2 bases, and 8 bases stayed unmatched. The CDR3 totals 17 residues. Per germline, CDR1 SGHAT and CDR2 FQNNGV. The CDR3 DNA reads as TGTGCCAGCAGCTTAGAGACAGGGCAACGGACCACAGATACGCAGTATTTT. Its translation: CASSLETGQRTTDTQYF.

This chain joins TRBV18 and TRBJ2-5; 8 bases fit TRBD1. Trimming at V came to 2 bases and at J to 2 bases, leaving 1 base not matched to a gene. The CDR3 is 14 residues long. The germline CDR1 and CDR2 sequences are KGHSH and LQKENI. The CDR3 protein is CASSPWDRQETQYF. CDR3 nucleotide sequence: TGTGCCAGCTCACCATGGGACAGGCAAGAGACCCAGTACTTC.

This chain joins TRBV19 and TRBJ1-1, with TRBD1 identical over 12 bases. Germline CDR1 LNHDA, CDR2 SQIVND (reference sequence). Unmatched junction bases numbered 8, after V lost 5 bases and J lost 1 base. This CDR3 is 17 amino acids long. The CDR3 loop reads CASSHRRDRGPNTEAFF. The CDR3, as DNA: TGTGCCAGTAGTCATCGTCGGGACAGGGGGCCGAACACTGAAGCTTTCTTT.

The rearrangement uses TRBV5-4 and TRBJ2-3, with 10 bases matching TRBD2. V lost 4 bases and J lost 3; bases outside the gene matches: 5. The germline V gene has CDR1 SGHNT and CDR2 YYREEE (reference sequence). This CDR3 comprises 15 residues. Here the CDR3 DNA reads TGTGCCAGCAGCATCCCAGCGGGAGGGACAGATACGCAGTATTTT. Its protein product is CASSIPAGGTDTQYF.

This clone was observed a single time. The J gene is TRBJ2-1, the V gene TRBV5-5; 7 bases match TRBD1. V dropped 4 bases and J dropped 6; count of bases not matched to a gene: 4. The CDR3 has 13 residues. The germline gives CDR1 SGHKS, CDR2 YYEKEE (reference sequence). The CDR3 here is CASSVDRANEQFF. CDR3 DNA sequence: TGTGCCAGCAGCGTAGACAGGGCCAATGAGCAGTTCTTC.